This T cell receptor beta chain was recovered during a study of T-cell memory formation after mild COVID-19. Study summary: Largely, the TCR clusters proved donor specific.

TCRdb analysed the 5' RACE reads with MiXCR anew, one entry per CDR3 protein. The sample consists of 100,000 to 150,000 distinct CDR3 sequences, 15% to 20% of them appearing once. The germline V and J ends were trimmed by 2 bases and 7 bases, with 9 bases remaining between them. Germline assignment: CDR1 DFQATT and CDR2 SNEGSKA (reference sequence). The CDR3 runs 11 residues. General observations from the study: While clones contracting from day 15 to 85 were balanced between CD4 and CD8, later expanders leaned CD4+. Of the contracting clones, CD4+ ones lay mainly in CM and EM, and CD8+ ones in EMRA. Certain responding clones were present in pre-infection memory, suggesting participation of cross-reactive memory.

This clonotype was observed a few times. No antigen is known for it. Sequencing used PBMCs or a T cell subset sorted from them (not recorded which). The clonotype was recovered from a man aged 18 to 30 who had mild COVID-19 (a few samples of this study predate the infection). Cell type and time point are not known. The chain carries TRBV20-1 and TRBJ2-7; D is unclear. The CDR3 reads CSARWDSEQYF. The CDR3 bases are TGCAGTGCTAGATGGGATTCAGAGCAGTACTTC.